Below are 8 T cell receptor beta chains sequenced from a single sample in a study of preoperative IRX-2 immunotherapy in early breast cancer. Treatment: preoperative locoregional IRX-2 cytokine immunotherapy. TCRdb's table, derived via immunoSEQ multiplex PCR, lists solely in-frame clones and lacks some. This table holds about 3,900 clones, around 69% found once. Source: tumor tissue, taken after IRX-2 immunotherapy. These receptors all come from a human donor with breast cancer.

This clone was seen more than once but under ten times. CDR3 protein: CASSGGLAGPTDTQYF. The CDR3 DNA sequence: TGTGCCAGCAGTGGGGGACTAGCGGGACCCACAGATACGCAGTATTTT. The gene calls are TRBV6-8 and TRBJ2-3, with 13 nucleotides matching TRBD2. J gave up 2 bases and V 5 bases, and 4 bases lay outside the gene matches. Germline lookup yields CDR1 MNHGY and CDR2 SAAAGT. This CDR3 is built from 16 residues.

CDR3 sequence reads: CASNRQGISYEQYF. The CDR3 DNA reads TGTGCCAGCAATAGACAGGGGATCTCCTACGAGCAGTACTTC. J is TRBJ2-7 and V is TRBV6-8; TRBD1 matches at 8 bases. This CDR3 spans 14 amino acids. The J segment lost 0 bases and the V segment lost 7 bases, leaving 5 bases of the junction unmatched. CDR1 is MNHGY and CDR2 is SAAAGT in the germline V gene.

This rearrangement joins TRBV19 to TRBJ1-5; possibly TRBD1 for D (5 bases). Germline V gene sequence: CDR1 LNHDA, CDR2 SQIVND (reference sequence). The CDR3 has 15 residues. V dropped 5 bases and J dropped 0 bases, with 11 bases sitting between them. For the CDR3, the DNA is TGTGCCAGTAGTCAAAGACAGATTAGCAATCAGCCCCAGCATTTT. This translates into CASSQRQISNQPQHF.

The chain recombines TRBV22-1 with TRBJ2-7; the table's D call, TRBD1, has no DNA check behind it. TRBV22-1 is noted as a pseudogene. This CDR3 has 16 amino acids. The CDR3 loop reads CATSDPTGALNHEQYF. In DNA, the CDR3 is TGTGCCACCAGTGACCCGACAGGGGCGCTTAACCACGAGCAGTACTTC.

The chain is built from TRBV27 and TRBJ2-1, with D possibly being TRBD1 or TRBD2 (5 bases each). Germline V gives CDR1 MNHEY, CDR2 SMNVEV (reference sequence). The V end lost 6 bases, the J end lost 0 bases, and 18 bases lay between the germline ends. The CDR3 sequence is 17 residues long. CDR3 in amino acids: CASSTEWDESSYNEQFF. CDR3 nucleotides: TGTGCCAGCAGCACGGAATGGGACGAGAGCTCCTACAATGAGCAGTTCTTC.

This sequence joins TRBV10-2 and TRBJ1-5; D call uncertain. V was cut by 6 bases and J by 1 base, with 7 bases left in between. The germline V gene has CDR1 WSHSY and CDR2 SAAADI. This CDR3 contains 13 residues. Here the CDR3 reads CASREGSNQPQHF. CDR3 DNA sequence: TGCGCCAGCAGGGAGGGAAGCAATCAGCCCCAGCATTTT.

The CDR3 bases are TGTGCCAGCAGTTACGTGAAGACAGGGGGCCTAAGCACAGATACGCAGTATTTT. Translated: CASSYVKTGGLSTDTQYF. The genes are TRBV6-8 and TRBJ2-3; TRBD1 aligns across 10 bases. This CDR3 spans 18 amino acids. Germline loops: CDR1 MNHGY, CDR2 SAAAGT. V lost 2 bases to trimming and J lost 0 bases; unmatched junction nucleotides: 8.

The chain joins TRBV28 to TRBJ2-1; a weak D match, TRBD2 (6 bases). The V gene lost 2 bases and the J gene lost 5 bases, with 13 bases spanning the gap. Germline V gives CDR1 MDHEN, CDR2 SYDVKM. The CDR3 is 15 amino acids. CDR3 coding DNA: TGTGCCAGCAGTTTAAGACGGGGGTCTGACAATGAGCAGTTCTTC. Its translation: CASSLRRGSDNEQFF.